These 23 T cell receptor beta chains were sequenced from one sample in a study of molecular identifiers for immune sequencing clone quantification. TCRdb reprocessed the PCR reads via MiXCR and lists one record per CDR3 protein. The repertoire holds about half a million distinct CDR3 sequences, with about a fifth as singletons. Sequenced input: naive CD8+ T cells from blood, with Jurkat cell RNA spiked in. The subset denotes: FACS-sorted CD8+CD4-CCR7+CD45RA+ naive T cells. The receptor source for this set is a human donor in good health. Some libraries in this study had Jurkat cell RNA spiked in.

This clonotype was recorded at least ten times. CDR3: CASSEPSGRVYEQYF. CDR3 nucleotide sequence: TGTGCCAGCAGTGAGCCTAGCGGGAGGGTCTACGAGCAGTACTTC. V and J are TRBV2 and TRBJ2-7; the match to TRBD2 covers 12 bases. This CDR3 spans 15 amino acids. The germline V gene has CDR1 SNHLY and CDR2 FYNNEI. J gave up 3 bases and V 3 bases, and 3 bases lay outside the gene matches.

About this clonotype itself: Relative to the germline gene, one junction end is altered; a read error may explain this. The V call is TRBV24-1, the J call TRBJ2-2; 8 bases fit TRBD1. The CDR3 runs to 16 residues. CDR1 and CDR2 (germline): KGHDR, SFDVKD. The CDR3: CATSDFSQGGTGELLF. In DNA form, the CDR3 reads TGTGCCACCAGTGATTTCTCACAGGGGGGCACCGGGGAGCTGCTTTTT.

This clonotype was observed many times. J is TRBJ2-7 and V is TRBV28; the match to TRBD1 covers 9 bases. The V gene's germline CDR1 is MDHEN and CDR2 SYDVKM. The CDR3 is 15 amino acids. With V trimmed by 4 bases and J by 0 bases, 4 bases remained unmatched. The CDR3 sequence is CASSYRGLVSYEQYF. Written as DNA, the CDR3 is TGTGCCAGCAGTTACAGGGGGCTTGTCTCCTACGAGCAGTACTTC.

Note on this clonotype: Since no conserved phenylalanine or tryptophan closes the CDR3, a read error is the likely cause. The rearrangement uses TRBV4-3 and TRBJ2-6; D is perhaps TRBD1 (5 bases). The CDR3 runs to 16 residues. Per germline, CDR1 LGHNA and CDR2 YSLEER. Here the CDR3 DNA reads TGCGCCAGCAGCCAAGATCGAGCCTCTGGGGCCAACGCCCTGACTTAC. It translates to CASSQDRASGANALTY.

This clonotype showed up just a few times. The gene calls are TRBV19 and TRBJ1-1; tentatively, D is TRBD1 (5 bases). The CDR3 has 17 residues. The V end lost 5 bases, the J end lost 3 bases, and 22 bases lay between the germline ends. CDR1 and CDR2 from the germline V gene are LNHDA and SQIVND (reference sequence). CDR3: CASSLSGGRGVDTEAFF. In DNA, the CDR3 is TGTGCCAGTAGTCTATCCGGAGGAAGGGGTGTGGACACTGAAGCTTTCTTT.

This sequence joins TRBV19 and TRBJ2-2, with TRBD1 as a possible D gene (6 bases). Trimming cost V 5 bases and J 3 bases, with 16 bases left between them. This CDR3 has 16 amino acids. Germline-derived CDR1 and CDR2 are LNHDA and SQIVND (reference sequence). The CDR3 here is CASSAQPQGYTGELFF. CDR3 nucleotide sequence: TGTGCCAGTAGTGCCCAACCACAGGGCTACACCGGGGAGCTGTTTTTT.

This clonotype occurred many times. The chain is built from TRBV28 and TRBJ1-5, with TRBD1 as a possible D gene (6 bases). V gave up 5 bases and J gave up 0 bases, with 14 bases separating them. This CDR3 comprises 16 residues. Germline V lookup: CDR1 MDHEN, CDR2 SYDVKM. The CDR3 region has the DNA TGTGCCAGCAGTCGGGGCCTGGGGGCTAGCAATCAGCCCCAGCATTTT. It specifies CASSRGLGASNQPQHF.

This clonotype was seen only a few times. This chain joins TRBV24-1 and TRBJ2-2, with 7 bases fitting TRBD2. CDR1 and CDR2 from the germline V gene are KGHDR and SFDVKD. The V segment lost 2 bases and the J segment 0 bases; nucleotides outside the gene matches: 5. The CDR3 covers 17 residues. The CDR3 DNA follows: TGTGCCACCAGTGATTCGGGGAGGGAGGCGAACACCGGGGAGCTGTTTTTT. It is translated as CATSDSGREANTGELFF.

Of note for this clonotype: This clone may be a read error of a much larger clone one base away. The chain couples TRBV20-1 to TRBJ1-1; D remains unclear. CDR3 length: 13 amino acids. The germline V gene encodes CDR1 DFQATT and CDR2 SNEGSKA (reference sequence). With 4 bases removed from V and 10 bases from J, the gap between germline ends came to 19 bases. The CDR3 loop reads CSANNYEVHGAFF. The CDR3 nucleotides read TGCAGTGCTAACAACTACGAGGTGCATGGAGCTTTCTTT.

The V call is TRBV12-3 or TRBV12-4, the J call TRBJ2-5; 8 positions agree with TRBD1. V lost 3 bases and J lost 1; bases outside the gene matches: 10. CDR3 length equals 17 residues. The CDR3 nucleotides read TGTGCCAGCAGTTTGACCAGGGGGCGCGTAGCCCAAGAGACCCAGTACTTC. It yields the protein CASSLTRGRVAQETQYF.

This clonotype was counted many times. The V gene is TRBV20-1, the J gene TRBJ1-2; no firm D call. CDR1 DFQATT and CDR2 SNEGSKA come from the germline V gene (reference sequence). V was trimmed by 1 base and J by 2 bases, leaving 11 bases between them. This CDR3 has 14 amino acids. CDR3 region: CSARVFQANYGYTF. The CDR3, as DNA: TGCAGTGCTAGAGTCTTCCAGGCCAACTATGGCTACACCTTC.

The V gene is TRBV18, the J gene TRBJ2-4, with 8 nucleotides matching TRBD1. Germline CDR1 KGHSH, CDR2 LQKENI. This CDR3 comprises 17 residues. After removal of 3 bases from V and 0 bases from J, the junction contained 7 bases not matched to a gene. CDR3 DNA sequence: TGTGCCAGCTCACCCCGGGACAGGTCACTAGCCAAAAACATTCAGTACTTC. Translated, it gives CASSPRDRSLAKNIQYF.

This clonotype was recorded a few times. This chain uses TRBV2 with TRBJ1-5, with TRBD1 matching over 7 bases. The V gene's germline CDR1 is SNHLY and CDR2 FYNNEI. The CDR3 runs to 15 residues. After removal of 8 bases from V and 3 bases from J, the junction contained 10 bases not matched to a gene. As DNA, the CDR3 is TGTGCCAGCTCCGGATGGACAGGTGACAATCAGCCCCAGCATTTT. Residues: CASSGWTGDNQPQHF.

This clonotype has more than one count but fewer than ten. The J gene is TRBJ2-1, the V gene TRBV6-2 or TRBV6-3; D may match TRBD1 or TRBD2 (5 bases each). V lost 2 bases to trimming and J lost 11 bases, with 10 bases between them. Germline values: CDR1 MNHEY, CDR2 SVGEGT. The CDR3 sequence is 12 residues long. DNA for the CDR3: TGTGCCAGCAGTTACCCCGGGACGCAGCAGTTCTTC. Protein sequence: CASSYPGTQQFF.

This clonotype was counted at least ten times. J is TRBJ2-7 and V is TRBV6-1; D is undetermined. V lost 11 bases, J lost 0 bases, and 14 bases lay in between. The germline V gene has CDR1 MNHNS and CDR2 SASEGT. The length of the CDR3 is 13 residues. The CDR3 loop reads CAARPGDSYEQYF. The DNA for the CDR3 is TGTGCCGCTCGGCCCGGTGACTCCTACGAGCAGTACTTC.

The chain recombines TRBV2 with TRBJ2-3; 14 bases align to TRBD2. The CDR3 runs 14 residues. Germline trimming cut 6 bases from V and 7 bases from J; bases unmatched to any gene: 3. CDR1 SNHLY and CDR2 FYNNEI come from the germline V gene. The CDR3 protein is CASSGTSGGNTQYF. The CDR3 DNA reads TGTGCCAGCAGCGGGACTAGCGGGGGAAATACGCAGTATTTT.

This clonotype was detected many times. The V gene is TRBV28, the J gene TRBJ2-3; 10 bases match TRBD2. The CDR3 runs 18 residues. Per germline, CDR1 MDHEN and CDR2 SYDVKM. Unmatched junction bases numbered 9, after V lost 3 bases and J lost 0 bases. In DNA, the CDR3 is TGTGCCAGCAGTTTCACTAGCGGGAAGATTGCTAGCACAGATACGCAGTATTTT. Residues: CASSFTSGKIASTDTQYF. Together with reference TRBV28 and TRBJ2-3, the CDR3 gives the full variable domain: DVKVTQSSRYLVKRTGEKVFLECVQDMDHENMFWYRQDPGLGLRLIYFSYDVKMKEKGDIPEGYSVSREKKERFSLILESASTNQTSMYLCASSFTSGKIASTDTQYFGPGTRLTVL.

For this clonotype: Since a much larger clone is just one base distant, this may be a read error. The rearrangement joins TRBV21-1 to TRBJ2-3; the listed D gene, TRBD2, was not tested against the DNA. TRBV21-1 is classified as a pseudogene. The CDR3 loop spans 16 amino acids. CDR3 loop: CASSECVAGSADTQYF. Written as DNA, the CDR3 is TGTGCCAGCAGCGAGTGCGTAGCGGGGAGCGCAGATACGCAGTATTTT.

This clonotype came up many times. This chain connects TRBV6-5 to TRBJ1-5; TRBD1 matches 9 bases. Trimming at V came to 10 bases and at J to 6 bases, leaving 7 bases not matched to a gene. The CDR3 covers 13 residues. Per the germline V gene, CDR1 is MNHEY and CDR2 is SVGAGI. In nucleotides, the CDR3 is TGTGCCACGGGAACAGGGGGCCTTCAGCCCCAGCATTTT. The encoded protein is CATGTGGLQPQHF.

J is TRBJ2-6 and V is TRBV10-3; D tentatively reads TRBD1 or TRBD2 (7 bases each). This CDR3 region has 19 residues. V lost 4 bases and J 4 bases, leaving 23 bases between the germline ends. The germline V gene has CDR1 ENHRY and CDR2 SYGVKD. This CDR3 is CAISGVIGEGAPGANVLTF. The CDR3 DNA follows: TGTGCCATCAGTGGGGTAATCGGGGAGGGGGCGCCGGGGGCCAACGTCCTGACTTTC.

For this clonotype: A much bigger clone sits one base away, suggesting this may be a read error. Since the CDR3 does not end with the conserved phenylalanine or tryptophan, this likely comes from a read error. The chain combines TRBV5-1 with TRBJ1-5; tentatively, D is TRBD1 (6 bases). The ends were cut back, 4 bases at V and 5 bases at J, with 10 bases in the middle. The CDR3 sequence is 13 residues long. The V gene's germline CDR1 is SGHRS and CDR2 YFSETQ. The CDR3: CASSPEGDQPQHL. In DNA form, the CDR3 reads TGCGCCAGCAGCCCAGAGGGGGATCAGCCCCAGCATCTT.

The V gene is TRBV9, the J gene TRBJ2-1; D is unclear. Germline lookup yields CDR1 SGDLS and CDR2 YYNGEE. The CDR3 loop spans 16 amino acids. The V gene lost 3 bases and the J gene lost 1 base, with 14 bases spanning the gap. The CDR3 DNA reads as TGTGCCAGCAGCGGCCCGCCCCCTTCGTCCTACAATGAGCAGTTCTTC. Amino acid sequence: CASSGPPPSSYNEQFF.

This clonotype was seen at least ten times. The J gene is TRBJ2-5, the V gene TRBV28; 7 nucleotides agree with TRBD1. The CDR3 loop spans 15 amino acids. V lost 5 bases, J lost 0 bases, and 6 bases stayed unmatched. Germline CDR1 reads MDHEN; CDR2 reads SYDVKM. The CDR3 protein is CASSPTGSYQETQYF. CDR3 bases: TGTGCCAGCAGTCCGACAGGGTCGTACCAAGAGACCCAGTACTTC. Full variable domain (outside the CDR3, taken from reference TRBV28 and TRBJ2-5): DVKVTQSSRYLVKRTGEKVFLECVQDMDHENMFWYRQDPGLGLRLIYFSYDVKMKEKGDIPEGYSVSREKKERFSLILESASTNQTSMYLCASSPTGSYQETQYFGPGTRLLVL.